The source of this T cell receptor (beta chain) is a study of control samples from healthy donors and cancer patients. Assay used: immunoSEQ multiplex PCR; TCRdb lists only in-frame clones, some missing. The sample lists 70,000 to 80,000 clones; more than 80% were seen once. Between the trimmed V and J ends, which lost 0 bases and 7 bases, there was a span of 22 bases. The V gene's germline CDR1 is GTSNPN and CDR2 SVGIG (reference sequence). CDR3 length: 17 residues. The sample was blood. The V and J genes are TRBV30 and TRBJ2-4; weak D call: TRBD2 (6 bases). The receptor comes from a man between 50 and 59 years old in good health. The CDR3 DNA reads TGTGCCTGGAGTGTAACAGGAGGGATTTCTGCCGCCAACATTCAGTACTTC. Amino acid sequence: CAWSVTGGISAANIQYF.